These 3 T cell receptor beta chains were sequenced from one sample in a study of blood T cell repertoires in COVID-19. Repertoires were generated with immunoSEQ multiplex PCR, while TCRdb's copy carries only in-frame clones and drops some. The sample includes over 60,000 clones, around 83% of them seen just once. Material: peripheral blood. Receptor source: a man aged 45 to 65 with COVID-19, enrolled during active disease.

The V and J genes are TRBV3-1 (or the pseudogene TRBV3-2) and TRBJ2-1, with 10 bases identical to TRBD2. With V trimmed by 4 bases and J by 4 bases, 13 bases remained unmatched. The CDR3 runs to 18 residues. Looked up from germline, CDR1 is LGHDT and CDR2 is YNNKEL (reference sequence). The CDR3 reads CASSRGLAALGNYNEQFF. Here the CDR3 DNA reads TGTGCCAGCAGCCGAGGACTAGCGGCGTTGGGAAATTACAATGAGCAGTTCTTC.

This clone came up a few times. This rearrangement joins TRBV11-2 to TRBJ2-5, with 10 bases identical to TRBD2. This CDR3 is built from 18 residues. J lost 5 bases, V lost 0 bases, and 12 bases had no gene match. Per germline, CDR1 SGHAT and CDR2 FQNNGV. Written as DNA, the CDR3 is TGTGCCAGCAGCTTAGAGAGGAGGCTAGCGGGAGTCCGGGAGACCCAGTACTTC. This sequence encodes CASSLERRLAGVRETQYF.

J is TRBJ2-7 and V is TRBV11-2, with D perhaps TRBD1 (5 bases). Trimming took off 4 bases at V and 4 bases at J, with 11 bases between the two ends. Germline assignment: CDR1 SGHAT and CDR2 FQNNGV. The CDR3 runs 13 residues. The CDR3 spells CASSSPGQYEQYF. CDR3 sequence (DNA): TGTGCCAGCAGCTCCCCCGGACAATACGAGCAGTACTTC.